Given below is one T cell receptor beta chain in context. Its antigen target is currently unknown. No much larger clonotype is one base removed from it; base qualities were not supplied. In Seattle, one collaborating source enrolled patients while the infection was active and tracked those patients longitudinally over the course of disease. Whole blood was collected in K2EDTA tubes by collaborating institutions according to the institutions' own protocols. Collaborator samples were shipped for TCRbeta analysis as frozen whole blood, isolated PBMCs, or DNA extracted from either sample type. This record comes from a study of blood T cell repertoires in COVID-19 (dated by TCRdb to 2019 to 2021). For the study in its entirety: Samples from collaborators originated in the United States, Italy and Spain and spanned both the acute and convalescent phases of COVID-19. The prospective study material was composed of cDNA or gDNA derived from T cells, B-cell-depleted T cells, or PBMCs. The dataset comprised deeply sampled blood TCRbeta repertoires from subjects exposed to, actively infected with, or recovered from COVID-19. The repertoires were released in a freely available public database meant as a resource for research on the immune response to SARS-CoV-2. The samples were drawn from the first 160 participants of the ongoing ImmuneRACE study and from more than 1,000 subjects provided by 6 global collaborators. Nearly every sample came with metadata listing a de-identified subject ID, COVID-19 status, age in years and sex. Where HLA class I and class II types were available, the types were taken from metadata supplied by the sample provider, not from assay-based typing. The paper as a whole reports these results and caveats: The amount of clinical and demographic metadata varied by source and participant and was provided uncurated.

V trim: 4 bases; J trim: 8 bases; unmatched bases: 7. For CDR1 and CDR2, the germline V gene lists MGHDK and SYGVNS. The CDR3 runs 14 amino acids, cysteine and phenylalanine included. Just the 42-base CDR3 DNA is kept, in frame starting at base 1. The immunoSEQ Assay, a bias-controlled multiplex PCR, was used to amplify TCRbeta CDR3 regions from genomic DNA. Turning to the authors' computational methods: Within the assay, amplification of reference gene primers was used to estimate how many nucleated cells each sample contained. To quantify the absolute abundance of each unique TCRbeta CDR3 rearrangement, sequence reads were collapsed and filtered. Productive Simpson clonality was computed per sample as the square root of Simpson's diversity index over productive rearrangements. The table comes from immuneACCESS by way of TCRdb, which keeps in-frame sequences with V and J called. Part of the clones is missing from these tables; in studies checked, under half for an unresolved V gene and the rest for unknown reasons. The D gene and trimming were derived from the DNA, and the V and J assignments and clone size from that table. This sample has nearly 200,000 clones in its table, and roughly 80% of those were observed once. The ten biggest clones cover 0.9% to 0.95% of the sample.

The chain employs TRBV25-1 and TRBJ1-2, and TRBD1 aligns with 10 junction nucleotides. This sequence originates from a man in his 60s with COVID-19, enrolled during active disease. The sample comprised peripheral blood. CDR3 sequence: CASSGRQGARGYTF. Here is the DNA: TGTGCCAGCAGTGGTCGACAGGGGGCAAGGGGCTACACCTTC.